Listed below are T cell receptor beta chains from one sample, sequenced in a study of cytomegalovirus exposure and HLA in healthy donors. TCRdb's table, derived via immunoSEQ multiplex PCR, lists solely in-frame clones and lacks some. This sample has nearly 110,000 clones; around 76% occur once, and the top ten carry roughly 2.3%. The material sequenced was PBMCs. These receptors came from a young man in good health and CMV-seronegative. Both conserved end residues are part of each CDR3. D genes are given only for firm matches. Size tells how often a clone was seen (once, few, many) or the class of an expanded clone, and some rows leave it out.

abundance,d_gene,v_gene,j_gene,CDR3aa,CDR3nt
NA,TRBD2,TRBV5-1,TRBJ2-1,CASSLVAGGYNEQFF,TGCGCCAGCAGCTTGGTAGCGGGGGGGTACAATGAGCAGTTCTTC
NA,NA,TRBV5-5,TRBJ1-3,CASSLIGNTIYF,TGTGCCAGCAGCTTGATAGGAAACACCATATATTTT
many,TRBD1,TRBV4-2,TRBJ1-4,CASSEDRGSEKLFF,TGTGCCAGCAGCGAAGACAGGGGAAGTGAAAAACTGTTTTTT
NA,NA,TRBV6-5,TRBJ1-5,CAIHTGTAQPQHF,TGTGCCATCCACACAGGGACGGCTCAGCCCCAGCATTTT
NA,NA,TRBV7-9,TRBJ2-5,CASSLVLAQETQYF,TGTGCCAGCAGCTTAGTTTTGGCCCAAGAGACCCAGTACTTC
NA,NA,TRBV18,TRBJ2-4,CASSPPSELLAKNIQYF,TGTGCCAGCTCGCCACCCTCCGAACTACTAGCCAAAAACATTCAGTACTTC
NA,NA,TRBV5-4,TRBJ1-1,CASSPDAGGNTEAFF,TGTGCCAGCAGCCCCGACGCAGGAGGGAACACTGAAGCTTTCTTT
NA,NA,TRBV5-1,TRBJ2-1,CASSLYTEGEFF,TGCGCCAGCAGCTTGTACACAGAGGGGGAGTTCTTC
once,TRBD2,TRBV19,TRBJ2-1,CASSIIPSGGAHNEQFF,TGTGCCAGTAGTATTATTCCTAGCGGGGGGGCCCACAATGAGCAGTTCTTC
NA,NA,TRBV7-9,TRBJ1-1,CSSSLVQGNTEAFF,TGTTCCAGCAGCTTAGTCCAGGGCAACACTGAAGCTTTCTTT
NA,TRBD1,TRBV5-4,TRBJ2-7,CASSLAGTGGVHEQYF,TGTGCCAGCAGCTTGGCCGGGACAGGGGGCGTTCACGAGCAGTACTTC
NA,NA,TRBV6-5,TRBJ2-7,CASSTGGPWEQYF,TGTGCCAGCTCGACCGGGGGACCATGGGAGCAGTACTTC
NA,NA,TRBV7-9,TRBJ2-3,CASRETATDTQYF,TGTGCCAGCAGAGAGACAGCTACAGATACGCAGTATTTT
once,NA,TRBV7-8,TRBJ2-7,CASSSQEVYEQYF,TGTGCCAGCAGCTCCCAGGAAGTCTACGAGCAGTACTTC
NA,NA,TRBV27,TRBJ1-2,CASSSAGRGNYGYTF,TGTGCCAGCAGCTCCGCGGGACGGGGAAACTATGGCTACACCTTC
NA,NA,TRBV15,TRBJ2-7,CATSRRASGVTYEQYF,TGTGCCACCAGCAGACGGGCCTCAGGGGTAACCTACGAGCAGTACTTC
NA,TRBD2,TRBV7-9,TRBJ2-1,CASSSTSGGPYNEQFF,TGTGCCAGCAGCTCGACTAGCGGGGGGCCCTACAATGAGCAGTTCTTC
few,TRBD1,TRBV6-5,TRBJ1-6,CASRPGTANSPLHF,TGTGCCAGCAGACCCGGGACAGCGAATTCACCCCTCCACTTT
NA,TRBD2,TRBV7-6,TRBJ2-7,CASSLDRTSGTTYEQYF,TGTGCCAGCAGCCTAGACCGAACTAGCGGGACGACCTACGAGCAGTACTTC
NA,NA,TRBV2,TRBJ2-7,CASSPKSFGEQYF,TGTGCCAGCAGCCCTAAGTCCTTCGGCGAGCAGTACTTC
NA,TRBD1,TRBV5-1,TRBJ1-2,CASSEEGQGVNYGYTF,TGCGCCAGCAGCGAGGAGGGACAGGGGGTGAACTATGGCTACACCTTC
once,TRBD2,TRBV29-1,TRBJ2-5,CSVGGGGGGETQYF,TGCAGCGTCGGGGGGGGAGGGGGTGGGGAGACCCAGTACTTC
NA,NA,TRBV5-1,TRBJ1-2,CASSSGLGYTF,TGCGCCAGCAGCTCAGGACTGGGCTACACCTTC
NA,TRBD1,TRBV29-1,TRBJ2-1,CSVEGQGIINEQFF,TGCAGCGTTGAAGGACAGGGGATAATCAATGAGCAGTTCTTC
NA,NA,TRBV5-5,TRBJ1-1,CASTGGVGTEAFF,TGTGCCAGCACCGGGGGGGTAGGCACTGAAGCTTTCTTT
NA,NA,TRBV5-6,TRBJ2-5,CASSLRTAPGAQYF,TGTGCCAGCAGCCTACGGACCGCCCCGGGGGCCCAGTACTTC
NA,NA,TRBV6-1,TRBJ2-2,CASSVVPNTGELFF,TGTGCCAGCAGTGTAGTCCCTAACACCGGGGAGCTGTTTTTT
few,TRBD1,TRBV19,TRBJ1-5,CASSITTGAIGPQHF,TGTGCCAGTAGTATTACGACAGGGGCCATTGGGCCCCAGCATTTT
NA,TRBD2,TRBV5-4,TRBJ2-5,CASSPGLAGGQETQYF,TGTGCCAGCAGCCCCGGACTAGCGGGGGGCCAAGAGACCCAGTACTTC
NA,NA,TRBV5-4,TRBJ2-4,CASSLDRGFDIQYF,TGTGCCAGCAGCTTGGACAGAGGGTTCGACATTCAGTACTTC
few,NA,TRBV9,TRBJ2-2,CASRPSGTTGELFF,TGTGCCAGCAGGCCGAGCGGAACAACCGGGGAGCTGTTTTTT
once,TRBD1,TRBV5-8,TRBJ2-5,CASSLALRDREETQYF,TGTGCCAGCAGCTTGGCTTTGCGGGACAGGGAAGAGACCCAGTACTTC
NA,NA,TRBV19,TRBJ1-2,CASRGSGYYGYTF,TGTGCCAGTAGGGGGTCAGGGTATTATGGCTACACCTTC
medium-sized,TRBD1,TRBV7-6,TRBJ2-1,CASSTGGTGYYNEQFF,TGTGCCAGCAGCACCGGGGGGACAGGGTACTACAATGAGCAGTTCTTC
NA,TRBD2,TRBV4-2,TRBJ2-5,CASSQASGGPTQYF,TGTGCCAGCAGCCAAGCAAGCGGGGGGCCGACCCAGTACTTC
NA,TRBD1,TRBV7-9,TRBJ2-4,CASSLDRGRAKNIQYF,TGTGCCAGCAGCCTGGACAGGGGTAGGGCCAAAAACATTCAGTACTTC
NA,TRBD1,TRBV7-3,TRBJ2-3,CASSLRQGGDTQYF,TGTGCCAGCAGCCTCCGACAGGGCGGAGATACGCAGTATTTT
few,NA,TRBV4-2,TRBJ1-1,CASSPLLGVDTEAFF,TGTGCCAGCAGCCCCCTGCTGGGAGTAGACACTGAAGCTTTCTTT
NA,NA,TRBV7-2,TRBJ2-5,CASSGRGETQYF,TGTGCCAGCAGCGGGAGAGGGGAGACCCAGTACTTC
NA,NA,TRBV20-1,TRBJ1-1,CSKRTGAVAFF,TGCAGCAAACGAACTGGGGCAGTAGCTTTCTTT
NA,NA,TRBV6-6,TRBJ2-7,CASRLNIQSSYEQYF,TGTGCCAGCAGGCTCAATATACAGAGCTCCTACGAGCAGTACTTC
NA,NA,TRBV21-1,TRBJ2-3,CASSPEGVRTDTQYF,TGTGCCAGCAGCCCCGAGGGGGTACGCACAGATACGCAGTATTTT
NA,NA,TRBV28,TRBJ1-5,CASRLRGDSNQPQHF,TGTGCCAGCAGGCTTCGGGGAGATAGCAATCAGCCCCAGCATTTT
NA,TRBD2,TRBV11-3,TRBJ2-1,CASSQGLAGANEQFF,TGTGCCAGCAGCCAGGGACTAGCGGGGGCCAATGAGCAGTTCTTC
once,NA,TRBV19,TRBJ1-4,CASSNVGQPKLFF,TGTGCCAGTAGTAACGTAGGACAGCCGAAACTGTTTTTT
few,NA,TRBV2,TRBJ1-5,CASSEDRAQPQHF,TGTGCCAGCAGTGAAGACAGGGCTCAGCCCCAGCATTTT
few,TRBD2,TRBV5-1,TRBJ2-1,CASSDRGGYNEQFF,TGCGCCAGCAGCGACCGCGGGGGCTACAATGAGCAGTTCTTC